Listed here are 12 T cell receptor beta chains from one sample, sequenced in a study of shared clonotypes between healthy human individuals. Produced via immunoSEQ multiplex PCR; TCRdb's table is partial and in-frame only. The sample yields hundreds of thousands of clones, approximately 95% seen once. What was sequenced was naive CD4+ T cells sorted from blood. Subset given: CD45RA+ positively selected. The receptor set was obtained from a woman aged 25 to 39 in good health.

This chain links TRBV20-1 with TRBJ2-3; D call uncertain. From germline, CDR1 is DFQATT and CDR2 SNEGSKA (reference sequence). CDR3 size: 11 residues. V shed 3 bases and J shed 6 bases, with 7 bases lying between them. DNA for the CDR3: TGCAGTGCTAGTTCGCGTGATACGCAGTATTTT. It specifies CSASSRDTQYF.

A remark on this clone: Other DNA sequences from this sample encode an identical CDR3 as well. The CDR3: CASSPPGQGSYEQYF. The CDR3, as DNA: TGTGCCAGCTCACCACCGGGGCAGGGTAGCTACGAGCAGTACTTC. The chain has TRBV18 and TRBJ2-7, with D possibly TRBD1 on 5 matching bases. There are 15 residues in the CDR3. Germline V gives CDR1 KGHSH, CDR2 LQKENI. With 0 bases removed from V and 3 bases from J, the gap between germline ends came to 12 bases.

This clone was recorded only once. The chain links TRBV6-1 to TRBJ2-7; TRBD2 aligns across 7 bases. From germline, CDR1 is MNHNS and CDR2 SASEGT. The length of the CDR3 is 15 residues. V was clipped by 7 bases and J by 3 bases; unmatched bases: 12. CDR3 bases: TGTGCCAGCAACCCAGGGACTACCCTTAGCTACGAGCAGTACTTC. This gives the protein CASNPGTTLSYEQYF.

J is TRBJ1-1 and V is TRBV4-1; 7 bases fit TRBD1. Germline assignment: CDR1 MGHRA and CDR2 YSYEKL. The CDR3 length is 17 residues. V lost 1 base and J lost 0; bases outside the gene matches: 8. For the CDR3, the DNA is TGCGCCAGCAGCCAAGGTTACCCGGGACAGTTGAACACTGAAGCTTTCTTT. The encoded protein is CASSQGYPGQLNTEAFF.

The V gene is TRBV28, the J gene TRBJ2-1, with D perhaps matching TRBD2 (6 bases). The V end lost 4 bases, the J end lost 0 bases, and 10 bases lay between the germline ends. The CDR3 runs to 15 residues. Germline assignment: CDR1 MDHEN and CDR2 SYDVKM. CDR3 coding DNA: TGTGCCAGCAGTTCTAGCGACAGCTCCTACAATGAGCAGTTCTTC. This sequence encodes CASSSSDSSYNEQFF.

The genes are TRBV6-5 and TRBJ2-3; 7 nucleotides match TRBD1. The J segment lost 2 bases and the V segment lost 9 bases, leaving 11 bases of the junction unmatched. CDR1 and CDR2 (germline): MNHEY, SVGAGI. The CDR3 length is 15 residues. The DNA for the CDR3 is TGTGCCAGTTCGAGGACAGGTCCAAACACAGATACGCAGTATTTT. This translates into CASSRTGPNTDTQYF.

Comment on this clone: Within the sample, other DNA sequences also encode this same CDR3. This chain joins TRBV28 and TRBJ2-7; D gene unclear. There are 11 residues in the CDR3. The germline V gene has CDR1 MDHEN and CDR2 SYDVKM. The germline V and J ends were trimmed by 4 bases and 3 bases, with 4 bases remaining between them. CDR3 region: CASSSYYEQYF. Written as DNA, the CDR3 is TGTGCCAGCAGTTCTTACTACGAGCAGTACTTC.

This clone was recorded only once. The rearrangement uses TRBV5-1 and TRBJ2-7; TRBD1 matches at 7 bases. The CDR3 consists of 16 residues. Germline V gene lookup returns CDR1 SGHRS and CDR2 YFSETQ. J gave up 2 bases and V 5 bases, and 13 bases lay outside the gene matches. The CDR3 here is CASSPGAGGNTYEQYF. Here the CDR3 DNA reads TGCGCCAGCAGTCCCGGCGCAGGGGGTAATACCTACGAGCAGTACTTC.

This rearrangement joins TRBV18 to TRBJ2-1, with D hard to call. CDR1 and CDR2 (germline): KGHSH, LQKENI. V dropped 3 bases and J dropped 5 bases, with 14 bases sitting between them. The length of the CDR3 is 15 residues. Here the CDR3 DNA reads TGTGCCAGCTCACCTCTCCGGTCCGGCGACAATGAGCAGTTCTTC. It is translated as CASSPLRSGDNEQFF.

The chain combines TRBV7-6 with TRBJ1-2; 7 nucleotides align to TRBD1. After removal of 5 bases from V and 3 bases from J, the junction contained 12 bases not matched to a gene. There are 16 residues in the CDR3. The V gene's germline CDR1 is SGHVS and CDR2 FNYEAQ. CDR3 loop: CASSTHPGQADYGYTF. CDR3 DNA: TGTGCCAGCAGCACTCACCCAGGACAGGCGGACTATGGCTACACCTTC.

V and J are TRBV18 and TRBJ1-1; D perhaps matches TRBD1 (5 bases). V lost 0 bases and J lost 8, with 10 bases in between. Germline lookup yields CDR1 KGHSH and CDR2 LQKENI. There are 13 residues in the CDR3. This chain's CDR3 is CASSPPGDSEAFF. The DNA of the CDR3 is TGTGCCAGCTCACCACCGGGGGACTCCGAAGCTTTCTTT.

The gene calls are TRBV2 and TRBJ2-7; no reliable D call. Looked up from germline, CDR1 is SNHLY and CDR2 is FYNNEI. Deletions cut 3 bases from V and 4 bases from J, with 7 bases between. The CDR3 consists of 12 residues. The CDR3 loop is CASSDSYYEQYF. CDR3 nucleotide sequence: TGTGCCAGCAGTGATTCCTATTACGAGCAGTACTTC.